This record concerns one TCR beta chain sequence. The data originate from a study of blood T cell repertoires in COVID-19. Study details: Whether acute or convalescent, the COVID-19 samples came from the United States, Italy and Spain. T cells, B-cell-depleted T cells, or PBMCs supplied cDNA or gDNA.

CDR3 size: 15 residues. Trimming stripped 9 bases from V and 1 base from J, with 15 bases between. From germline, CDR1 is KGHDR and CDR2 SFDVKD. As handled by the study authors: By means of reference gene primer amplification, nucleated cell counts were estimated. Produced via immunoSEQ multiplex PCR; TCRdb's table is partial and in-frame only. V and J calls and clone size come straight from that table; D and trimming were deduced from the DNA. This table has 150,000 to 200,000 clones, 60% to 85% appearing once. The TCR comes from a man aged 55 to 70 with active or convalescent COVID-19. The chain carries TRBV24-1 and TRBJ2-1; tentatively, D is TRBD2 (6 bases). Sequenced sample: peripheral blood. The CDR3 is CATEGGRRSYNEQFF. CDR3 coding DNA: TGTGCCACCGAGGGAGGCAGACGATCCTACAATGAGCAGTTCTTC.